The 10 T cell receptor beta chains given below trace back to one sample, sequenced in a study of T cell responses to AZD1222 COVID-19 vaccine. Measured with immunoSEQ multiplex PCR; TCRdb has only the in-frame clones, and not every one. The profile shows 70,000 to 90,000 clones, 70% to 90% of them singletons. The specimen was peripheral blood, collected 28 days after the second AZD1222 dose. The origin of the receptors is an adult who received the AZD1222 COVID-19 vaccine.

The V and J genes are TRBV7-9 and TRBJ2-3; 9 nucleotides agree with TRBD1. This CDR3 is 14 amino acids long. From germline, CDR1 is SEHNR and CDR2 FQNEAQ (reference sequence). The junction had 8 bases not matched to a gene; V was cut back by 6 bases and J by 7 bases. For the CDR3, the DNA is TGTGCCAGCAGTTCTACAGGGGGCTGGTATACGCAGTATTTT. Protein sequence: CASSSTGGWYTQYF.

The chain couples TRBV3-1 (or the pseudogene TRBV3-2) to TRBJ1-6, with a tentative D call TRBD1 (5 bases). V was pared by 3 bases and J by 7 bases, with 16 bases between. This CDR3 contains 16 residues. Germline V gene data show CDR1 as LGHDT and CDR2 as YNNKEL (reference sequence). CDR3 residues: CASSHRGVIGNSPLHF. Here the CDR3 DNA reads TGTGCCAGCAGCCACAGAGGGGTGATTGGGAATTCACCCCTCCACTTT.

This chain uses TRBV4-3 with TRBJ1-2; possible D gene TRBD1, 5 bases. The V gene's germline CDR1 is LGHNA and CDR2 YSLEER. The CDR3 is 14 amino acids. Trimming pared 0 bases from V and 4 bases from J, leaving 9 bases between. CDR3 nucleotide sequence: TGCGCCAGCAGCCAAGACAGGGCAGCCTATGGCTACACCTTC. Translation: CASSQDRAAYGYTF.

The J gene is TRBJ2-3, the V gene TRBV9; a possible D gene is TRBD2 (6 bases). Germline lookup yields CDR1 SGDLS and CDR2 YYNGEE. The ends were cut back, 0 bases at V and 5 bases at J, with 19 bases in the middle. The CDR3 has 17 residues. DNA of the CDR3: TGTGCCAGCAGCGTAGTAGGAACAGGACTACCCATAGATACGCAGTATTTT. This translates into CASSVVGTGLPIDTQYF.

J is TRBJ1-3 and V is TRBV7-2; a weak D match, TRBD1 (6 bases). V was trimmed by 5 bases and J by 4 bases, leaving 18 bases between them. The CDR3 is 16 residues long. Germline V lookup: CDR1 SGHTA, CDR2 FQGNSA. The CDR3 reads CASSPLPQGRGNTIYF. As DNA, the CDR3 is TGTGCCAGCAGCCCTCTCCCCCAGGGGCGGGGAAACACCATATATTTT.

This clone has just one count. The chain links TRBV2 to TRBJ2-3; D possibly uses TRBD1 or TRBD2 (6 bases each). Trimming took off 7 bases at V and 0 bases at J, with 23 bases between the two ends. Per the germline V gene, CDR1 is SNHLY and CDR2 is FYNNEI. This CDR3 is 18 amino acids long. CDR3 nucleotides: TGTGCCAGCAAGCTAACTGGTGGGGGGCATTCTAGCACAGATACGCAGTATTTT. As protein: CASKLTGGGHSSTDTQYF.

The genes are TRBV6-5 and TRBJ2-3, with D perhaps TRBD1 or TRBD2 (5 bases each). Germline V gives CDR1 MNHEY, CDR2 SVGAGI. CDR3 size: 14 residues. Trimming pared 6 bases from V and 6 bases from J, leaving 16 bases between. The CDR3 protein is CASRSGPMRDTQYF. CDR3 DNA sequence: TGTGCCAGCAGATCGGGACCGATGAGGGATACGCAGTATTTT.

This clone is a singleton in its sample. V is TRBV7-9 and J is TRBJ1-1; D remains ambiguous. Germline lookup yields CDR1 SEHNR and CDR2 FQNEAQ (reference sequence). The CDR3 loop spans 14 amino acids. V was shortened by 7 bases and J by 2 bases, with 14 bases between the two germline ends. The CDR3 loop reads CASTKGNLNTEAFF. The CDR3 nucleotides read TGTGCCAGCACCAAAGGTAACCTAAACACTGAAGCTTTCTTT.

The CDR3 DNA is TGTGCCACGGGTTCGCATGGGACAGGGTCCGGAGGCTACACCTTC. Its protein product is CATGSHGTGSGGYTF. This chain connects TRBV5-5 to TRBJ1-2; 9 nucleotides align to TRBD1. The CDR3 has 15 residues. The germline V gene has CDR1 SGHKS and CDR2 YYEKEE (reference sequence). V gave up 9 bases and J gave up 8 bases; unmatched junction bases: 17.

V and J are TRBV30 and TRBJ1-6; D gene unclear. V was trimmed by 0 bases and J by 2 bases, leaving 11 bases between them. This CDR3 spans 16 amino acids. Germline CDR1 reads GTSNPN; CDR2 reads SVGIG (reference sequence). CDR3 residues: CAWSVLRSPYNSPLHF. CDR3 coding DNA: TGTGCCTGGAGTGTTTTGCGATCCCCCTATAATTCACCCCTCCACTTT.